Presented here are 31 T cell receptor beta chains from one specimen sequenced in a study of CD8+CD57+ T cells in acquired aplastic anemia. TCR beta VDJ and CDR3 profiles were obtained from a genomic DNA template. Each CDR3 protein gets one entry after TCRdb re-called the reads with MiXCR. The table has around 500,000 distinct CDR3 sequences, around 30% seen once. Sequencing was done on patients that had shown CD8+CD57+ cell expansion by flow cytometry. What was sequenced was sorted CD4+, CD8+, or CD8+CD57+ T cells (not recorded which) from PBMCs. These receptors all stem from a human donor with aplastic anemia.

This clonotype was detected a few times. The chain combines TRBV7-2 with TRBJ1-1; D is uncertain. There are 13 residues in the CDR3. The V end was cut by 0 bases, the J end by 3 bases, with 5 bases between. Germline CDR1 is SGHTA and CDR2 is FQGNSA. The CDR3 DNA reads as TGTGCCAGCAGCTTAGCCAGATACACTGAAGCTTTCTTT. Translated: CASSLARYTEAFF.

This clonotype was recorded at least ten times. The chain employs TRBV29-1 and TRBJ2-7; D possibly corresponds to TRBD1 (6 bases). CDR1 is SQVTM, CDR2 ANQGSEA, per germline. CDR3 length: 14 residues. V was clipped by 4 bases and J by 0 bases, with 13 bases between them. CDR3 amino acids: CSVVLQGSSYEQYF. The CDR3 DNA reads TGCAGCGTTGTCCTCCAGGGGAGCTCCTACGAGCAGTACTTC.

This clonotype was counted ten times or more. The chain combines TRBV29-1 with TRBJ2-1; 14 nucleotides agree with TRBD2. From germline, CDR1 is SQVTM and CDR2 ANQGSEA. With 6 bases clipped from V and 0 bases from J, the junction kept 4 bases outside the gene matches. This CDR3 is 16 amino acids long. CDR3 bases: TGCAGCGTGGGGACTAGCGGGAGTAGCTCCTACAATGAGCAGTTCTTC. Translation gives CSVGTSGSSSYNEQFF.

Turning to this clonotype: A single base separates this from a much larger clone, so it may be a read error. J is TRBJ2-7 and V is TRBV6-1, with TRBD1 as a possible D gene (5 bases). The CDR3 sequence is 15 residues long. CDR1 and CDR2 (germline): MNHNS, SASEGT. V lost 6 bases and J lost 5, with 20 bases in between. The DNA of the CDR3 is TGTGCCAGCAGGGACGAAATAAAGGGGTTTGACGAGCAGTACTTC. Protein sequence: CASRDEIKGFDEQYF.

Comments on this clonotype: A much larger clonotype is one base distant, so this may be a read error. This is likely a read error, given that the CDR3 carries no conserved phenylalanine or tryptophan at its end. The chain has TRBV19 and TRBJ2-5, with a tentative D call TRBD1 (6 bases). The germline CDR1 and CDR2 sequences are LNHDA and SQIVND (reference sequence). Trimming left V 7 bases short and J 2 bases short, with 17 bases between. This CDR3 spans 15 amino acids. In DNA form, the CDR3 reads TGTGCCAGTACCAGGGGTGCAGGGAAACAAGAGACCCAGTACCTC. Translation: CASTRGAGKQETQYL.

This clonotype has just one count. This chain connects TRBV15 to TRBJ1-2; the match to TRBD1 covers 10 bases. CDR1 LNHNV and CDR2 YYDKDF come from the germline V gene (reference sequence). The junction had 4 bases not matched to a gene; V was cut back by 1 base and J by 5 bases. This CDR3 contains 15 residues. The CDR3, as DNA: TGTGCCACCAGCAGAGTTAGGGACAGGGGTTATGGCTACACCTTC. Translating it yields CATSRVRDRGYGYTF.

Here the CDR3 reads CASSESPGQDTQYF. Written as DNA, the CDR3 is TGTGCCAGCAGTGAAAGCCCGGGGCAAGATACGCAGTATTTT. The chain employs TRBV2 and TRBJ2-3; D tentatively reads TRBD1 or TRBD2 (5 bases each). V was clipped by 2 bases and J by 5 bases, with 11 bases between them. Germline V gene data show CDR1 as SNHLY and CDR2 as FYNNEI. The CDR3 is 14 amino acids.

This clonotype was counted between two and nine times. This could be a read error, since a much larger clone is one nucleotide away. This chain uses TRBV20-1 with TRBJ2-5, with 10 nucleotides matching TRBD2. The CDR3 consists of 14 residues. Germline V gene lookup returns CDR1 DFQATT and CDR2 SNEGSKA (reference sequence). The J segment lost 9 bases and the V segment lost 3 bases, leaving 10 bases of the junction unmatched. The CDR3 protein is CSASPQAGGEAQYF. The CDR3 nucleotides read TGCAGTGCTAGTCCTCAAGCGGGAGGGGAGGCCCAGTACTTC.

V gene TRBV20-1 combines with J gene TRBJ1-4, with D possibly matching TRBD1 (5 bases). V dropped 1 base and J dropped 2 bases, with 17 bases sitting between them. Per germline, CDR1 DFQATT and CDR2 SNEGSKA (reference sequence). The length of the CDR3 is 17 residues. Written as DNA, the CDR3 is TGCAGTGCTAGAGTGGTAAAGGGACGAGATACTAATGAAAAACTGTTTTTT. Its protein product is CSARVVKGRDTNEKLFF.

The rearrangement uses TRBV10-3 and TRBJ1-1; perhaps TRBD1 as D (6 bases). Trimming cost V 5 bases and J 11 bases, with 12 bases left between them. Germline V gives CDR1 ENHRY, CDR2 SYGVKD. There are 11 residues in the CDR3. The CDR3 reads CAISMSGDAFF. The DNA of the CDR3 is TGTGCCATCAGTATGTCAGGGGATGCTTTCTTT.

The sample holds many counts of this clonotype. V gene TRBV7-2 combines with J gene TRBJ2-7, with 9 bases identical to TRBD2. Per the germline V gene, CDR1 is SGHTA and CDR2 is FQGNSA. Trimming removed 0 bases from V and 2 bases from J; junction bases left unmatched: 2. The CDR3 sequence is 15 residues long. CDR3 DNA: TGTGCCAGCAGCTTAGCTAGCGGGGGCCCCTACGAGCAGTACTTC. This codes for CASSLASGGPYEQYF.

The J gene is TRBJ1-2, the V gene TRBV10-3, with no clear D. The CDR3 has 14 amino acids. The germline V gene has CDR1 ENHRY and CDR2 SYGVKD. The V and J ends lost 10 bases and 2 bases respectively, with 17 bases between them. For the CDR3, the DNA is TGTGCCACAATAACCCCGGGCCTAAACTATGGCTACACCTTC. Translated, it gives CATITPGLNYGYTF.

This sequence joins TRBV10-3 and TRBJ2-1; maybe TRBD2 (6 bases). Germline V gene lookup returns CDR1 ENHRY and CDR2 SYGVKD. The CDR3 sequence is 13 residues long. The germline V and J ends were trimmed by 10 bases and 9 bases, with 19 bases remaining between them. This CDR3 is CASNDGLRGEQFF. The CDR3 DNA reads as TGTGCCAGCAACGACGGACTAAGGGGTGAGCAGTTCTTC.

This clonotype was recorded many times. CDR3 nucleotides: TGCAGTGCTAGAGAGGAAGGGGATCTTTTCGGTGGCTACACCTTC. Residues: CSAREEGDLFGGYTF. The chain has TRBV20-1 and TRBJ1-2, with D perhaps TRBD1 (5 bases). This CDR3 region has 15 residues. Germline V gene lookup returns CDR1 DFQATT and CDR2 SNEGSKA (reference sequence). The germline V and J ends were trimmed by 0 bases and 7 bases, with 18 bases remaining between them.

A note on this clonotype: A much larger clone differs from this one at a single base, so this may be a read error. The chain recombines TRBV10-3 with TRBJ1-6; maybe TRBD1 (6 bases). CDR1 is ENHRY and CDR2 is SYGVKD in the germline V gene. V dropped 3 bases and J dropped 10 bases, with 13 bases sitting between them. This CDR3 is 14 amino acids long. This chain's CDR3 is CAISDIQGTSPLHF. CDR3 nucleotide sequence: TGTGCCATCAGTGACATCCAGGGGACATCACCCCTCCACTTT.

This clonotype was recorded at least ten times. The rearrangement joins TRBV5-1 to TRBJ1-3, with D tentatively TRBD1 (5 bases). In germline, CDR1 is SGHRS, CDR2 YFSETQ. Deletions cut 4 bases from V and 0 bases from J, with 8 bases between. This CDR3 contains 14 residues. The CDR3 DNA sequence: TGCGCCAGCAGCGACAGCCTCTCTGGAAACACCATATATTTT. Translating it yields CASSDSLSGNTIYF.

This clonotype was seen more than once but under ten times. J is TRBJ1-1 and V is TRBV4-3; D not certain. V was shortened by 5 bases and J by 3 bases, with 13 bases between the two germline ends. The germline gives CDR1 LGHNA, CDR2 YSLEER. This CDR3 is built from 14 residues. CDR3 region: CASSVKGSHTEAFF. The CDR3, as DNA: TGCGCCAGCAGCGTTAAGGGCAGTCACACTGAAGCTTTCTTT.

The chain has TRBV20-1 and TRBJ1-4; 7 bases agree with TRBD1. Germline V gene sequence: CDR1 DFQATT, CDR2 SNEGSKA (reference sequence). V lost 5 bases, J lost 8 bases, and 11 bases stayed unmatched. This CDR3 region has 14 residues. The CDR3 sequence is CSADDRVESEKLFF. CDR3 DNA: TGCAGTGCTGACGACAGGGTCGAAAGCGAAAAACTGTTTTTT.

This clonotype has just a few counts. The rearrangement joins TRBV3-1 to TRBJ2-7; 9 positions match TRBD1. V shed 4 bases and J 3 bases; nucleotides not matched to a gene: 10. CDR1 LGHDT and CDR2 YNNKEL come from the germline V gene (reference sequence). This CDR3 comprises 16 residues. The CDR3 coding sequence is TGTGCCAGCAGCCTCGGTCTCCCGGACAGGGGCTACGAGCAGTACTTC. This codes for CASSLGLPDRGYEQYF.

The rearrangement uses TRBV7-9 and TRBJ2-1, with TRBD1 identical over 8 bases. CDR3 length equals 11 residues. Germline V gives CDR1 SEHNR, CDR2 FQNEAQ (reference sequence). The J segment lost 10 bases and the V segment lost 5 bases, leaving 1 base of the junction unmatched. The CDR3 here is CASSNRGEQFF. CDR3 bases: TGTGCCAGCAGCAACAGGGGGGAGCAGTTCTTC.

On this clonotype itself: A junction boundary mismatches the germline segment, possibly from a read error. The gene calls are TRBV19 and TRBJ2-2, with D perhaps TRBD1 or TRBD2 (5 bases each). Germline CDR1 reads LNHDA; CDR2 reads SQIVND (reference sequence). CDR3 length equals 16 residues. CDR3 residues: CASSIAGQGNTGELVF. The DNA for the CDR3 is TGTGCCAGTAGTATAGCGGGTCAGGGTAACACCGGGGAGCTGGTTTTT.

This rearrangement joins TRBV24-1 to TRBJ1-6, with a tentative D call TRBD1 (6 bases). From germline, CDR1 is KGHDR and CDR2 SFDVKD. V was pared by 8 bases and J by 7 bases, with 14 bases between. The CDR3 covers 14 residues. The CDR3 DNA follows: TGTGCCACCACAGCGGGGGCTAAGAATTCACCCCTCCACTTT. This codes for CATTAGAKNSPLHF.

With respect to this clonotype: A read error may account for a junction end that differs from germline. In nucleotides, the CDR3 is TGTACCAGCAGAGATGATCAGCCCCAGCATTTT. Protein sequence: CTSRDDQPQHF. The chain couples TRBV25-1 to TRBJ1-5; no reliable D call. The germline V gene encodes CDR1 MGHDK and CDR2 SYGVNS. The CDR3 is 11 amino acids. Full variable domain (rest looked up from reference TRBV25-1 and TRBJ1-5): EADIYQTPRYLVIGTGKKITLECSQTMGHDKMYWYQQDPGMELHLIHYSYGVNSTEKGDLSSESTVSRIRTEHFPLTLESARPSHTSQYLCTSRDDQPQHFGDGTRLSIL.

The CDR3 coding sequence is TGTGCCAGTAGTACAGCTTGGGGTTCATCAGATACGCAGTATTTT. It encodes CASSTAWGSSDTQYF. The rearrangement joins TRBV19 to TRBJ2-3, with D uncertain. Trimming cost V 4 bases and J 4 bases, with 15 bases left between them. The CDR3 is 15 residues long. CDR1 and CDR2 from the germline V gene are LNHDA and SQIVND (reference sequence). Full variable domain (remainder filled in from reference TRBV19 and TRBJ2-3): DGGITQSPKYLFRKEGQNVTLSCEQNLNHDAMYWYRQDPGQGLRLIYYSQIVNDFQKGDIAEGYSVSREKKESFPLTVTSAQKNPTAFYLCASSTAWGSSDTQYFGPGTRLTVL.

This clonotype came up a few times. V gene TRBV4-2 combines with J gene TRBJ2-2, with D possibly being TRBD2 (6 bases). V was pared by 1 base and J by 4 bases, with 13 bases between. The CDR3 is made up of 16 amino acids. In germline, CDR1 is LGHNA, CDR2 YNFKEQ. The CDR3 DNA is TGTGCCAGCAGCCAAGGGGGACTTCAGGGCACCGGGGAGCTGTTTTTT. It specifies CASSQGGLQGTGELFF.

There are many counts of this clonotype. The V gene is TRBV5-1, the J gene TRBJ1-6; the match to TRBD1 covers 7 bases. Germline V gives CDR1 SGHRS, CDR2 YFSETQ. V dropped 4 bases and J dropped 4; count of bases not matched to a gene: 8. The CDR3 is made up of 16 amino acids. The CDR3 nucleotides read TGCGCCAGCAGCCGGGGGGACAGCGGATATAATTCACCCCTCCACTTT. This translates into CASSRGDSGYNSPLHF.

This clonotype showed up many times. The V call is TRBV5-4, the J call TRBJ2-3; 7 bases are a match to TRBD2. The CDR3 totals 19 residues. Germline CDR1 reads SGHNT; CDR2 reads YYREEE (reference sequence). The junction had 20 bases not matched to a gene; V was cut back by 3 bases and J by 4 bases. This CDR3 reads CASSSAASGFTPWSDTQYF. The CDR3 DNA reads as TGTGCCAGCAGCTCGGCCGCTAGCGGATTTACCCCCTGGTCAGATACGCAGTATTTT.

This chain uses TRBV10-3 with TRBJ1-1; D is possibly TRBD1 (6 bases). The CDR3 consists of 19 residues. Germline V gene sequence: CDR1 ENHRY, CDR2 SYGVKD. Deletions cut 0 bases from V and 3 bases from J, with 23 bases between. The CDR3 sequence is CAISESRLRTAEEDTEAFF. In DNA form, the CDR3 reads TGTGCCATCAGTGAGTCGAGGTTAAGGACAGCGGAGGAGGACACTGAAGCTTTCTTT.

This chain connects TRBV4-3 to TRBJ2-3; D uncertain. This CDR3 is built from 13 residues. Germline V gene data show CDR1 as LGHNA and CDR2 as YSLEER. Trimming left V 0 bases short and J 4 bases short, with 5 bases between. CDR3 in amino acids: CASSQDIPDTQYF. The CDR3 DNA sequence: TGCGCCAGCAGCCAAGATATCCCAGATACGCAGTATTTT.

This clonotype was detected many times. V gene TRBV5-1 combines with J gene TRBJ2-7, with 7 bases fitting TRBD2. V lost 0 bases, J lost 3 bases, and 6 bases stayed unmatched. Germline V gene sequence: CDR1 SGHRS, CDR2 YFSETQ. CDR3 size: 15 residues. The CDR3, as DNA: TGCGCCAGCAGCTTGGGGGCGGGGGTAAACTACGAGCAGTACTTC. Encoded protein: CASSLGAGVNYEQYF. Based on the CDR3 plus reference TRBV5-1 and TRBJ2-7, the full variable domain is KAGVTQTPRYLIKTRGQQVTLSCSPISGHRSVSWYQQTPGQGLQFLFEYFSETQRNKGNFPGRFSGRQFSNSRSEMNVSTLELGDSALYLCASSLGAGVNYEQYFGPGTRLTVT.

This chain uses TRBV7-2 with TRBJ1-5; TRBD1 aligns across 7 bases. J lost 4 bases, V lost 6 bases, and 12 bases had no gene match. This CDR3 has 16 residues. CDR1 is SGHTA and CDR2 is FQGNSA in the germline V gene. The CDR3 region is CASSPTRDSVNQPQHF. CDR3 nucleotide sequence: TGTGCCAGCAGTCCGACCCGGGACAGCGTTAATCAGCCCCAGCATTTT.